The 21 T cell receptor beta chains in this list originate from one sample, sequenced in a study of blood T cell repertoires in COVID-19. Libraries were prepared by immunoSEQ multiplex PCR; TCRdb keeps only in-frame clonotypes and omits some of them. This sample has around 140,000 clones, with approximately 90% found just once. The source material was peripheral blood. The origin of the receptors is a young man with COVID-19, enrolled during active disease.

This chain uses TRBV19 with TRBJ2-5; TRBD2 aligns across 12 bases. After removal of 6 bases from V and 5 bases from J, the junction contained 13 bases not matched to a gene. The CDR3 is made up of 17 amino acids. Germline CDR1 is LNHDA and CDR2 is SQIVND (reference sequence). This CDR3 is CASSSPGLAGVGETQYF. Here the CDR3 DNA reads TGTGCCAGTAGCAGCCCGGGACTAGCGGGTGTCGGGGAGACCCAGTACTTC.

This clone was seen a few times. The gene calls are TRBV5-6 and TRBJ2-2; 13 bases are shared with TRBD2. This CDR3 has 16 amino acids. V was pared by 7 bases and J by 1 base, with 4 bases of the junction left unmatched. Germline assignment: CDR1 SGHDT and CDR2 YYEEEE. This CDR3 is CASSGTSGMNTGELFF. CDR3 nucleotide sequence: TGTGCCAGCTCTGGGACTAGCGGGATGAACACCGGGGAGCTGTTTTTT.

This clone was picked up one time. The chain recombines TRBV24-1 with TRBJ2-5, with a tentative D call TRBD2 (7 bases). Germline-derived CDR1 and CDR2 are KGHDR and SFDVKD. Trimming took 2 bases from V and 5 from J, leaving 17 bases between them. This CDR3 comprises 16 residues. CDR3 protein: CATSDSDRGAWETQYF. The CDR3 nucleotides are TGTGCCACCAGTGATTCCGACCGGGGGGCATGGGAGACCCAGTACTTC.

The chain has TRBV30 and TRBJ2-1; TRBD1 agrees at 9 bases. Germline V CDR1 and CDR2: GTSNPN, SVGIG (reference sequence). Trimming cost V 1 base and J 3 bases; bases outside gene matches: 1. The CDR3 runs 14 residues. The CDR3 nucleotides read TGTGCCTGGAGTGGGACAGGGGTCTACAATGAGCAGTTCTTC. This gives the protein CAWSGTGVYNEQFF.

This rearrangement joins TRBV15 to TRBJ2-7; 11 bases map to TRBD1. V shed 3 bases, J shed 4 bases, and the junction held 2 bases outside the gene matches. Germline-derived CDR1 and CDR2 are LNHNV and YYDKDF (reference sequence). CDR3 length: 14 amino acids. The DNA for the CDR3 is TGTGCCACCAGCAGGGACAGGGGGCCATACGAGCAGTACTTC. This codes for CATSRDRGPYEQYF.

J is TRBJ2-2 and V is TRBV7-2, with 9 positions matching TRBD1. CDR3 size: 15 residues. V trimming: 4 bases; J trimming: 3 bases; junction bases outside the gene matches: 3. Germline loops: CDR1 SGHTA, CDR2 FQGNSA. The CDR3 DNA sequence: TGTGCCAGCAGCTCCGGACAGGGGTACACCGGGGAGCTGTTTTTT. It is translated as CASSSGQGYTGELFF.

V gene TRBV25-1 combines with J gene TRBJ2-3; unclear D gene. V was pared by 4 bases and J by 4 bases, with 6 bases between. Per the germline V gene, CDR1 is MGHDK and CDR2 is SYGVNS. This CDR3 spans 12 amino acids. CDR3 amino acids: CASSASSDTQYF. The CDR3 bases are TGTGCCAGCAGTGCGTCTTCAGATACGCAGTATTTT.

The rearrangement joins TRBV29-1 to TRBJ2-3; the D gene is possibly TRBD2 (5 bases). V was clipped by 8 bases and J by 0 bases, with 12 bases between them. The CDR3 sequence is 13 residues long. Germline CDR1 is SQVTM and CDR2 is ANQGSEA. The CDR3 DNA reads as TGCAGCCTAAAGGGCGGGAGCACAGATACGCAGTATTTT. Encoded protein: CSLKGGSTDTQYF.

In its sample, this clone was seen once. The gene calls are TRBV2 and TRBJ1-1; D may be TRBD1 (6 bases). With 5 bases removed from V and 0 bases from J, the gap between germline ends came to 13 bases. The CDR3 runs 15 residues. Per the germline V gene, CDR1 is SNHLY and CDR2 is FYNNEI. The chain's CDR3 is CASSHRANMNTEAFF. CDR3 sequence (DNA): TGTGCCAGCAGTCACAGGGCTAACATGAACACTGAAGCTTTCTTT.

Written as DNA, the CDR3 is TGCGCCAGCAAAAAGAAGGTTATTCCAGGGACTAGCGGGAACGAGCAGTACTTC. Its protein is CASKKKVIPGTSGNEQYF. The chain uses TRBV5-1 and TRBJ2-7; the match to TRBD2 covers 13 bases. After removal of 6 bases from V and 5 bases from J, the junction contained 17 bases not matched to a gene. The CDR3 length is 18 residues. Germline V gene sequence: CDR1 SGHRS, CDR2 YFSETQ.

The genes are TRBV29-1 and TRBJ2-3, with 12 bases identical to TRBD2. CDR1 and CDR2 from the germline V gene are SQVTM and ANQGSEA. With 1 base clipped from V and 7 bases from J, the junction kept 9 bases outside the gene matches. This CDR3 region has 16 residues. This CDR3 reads CSVEVPSGRAIHTQYF. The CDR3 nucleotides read TGCAGCGTTGAAGTACCTAGCGGGAGGGCCATACATACGCAGTATTTT.

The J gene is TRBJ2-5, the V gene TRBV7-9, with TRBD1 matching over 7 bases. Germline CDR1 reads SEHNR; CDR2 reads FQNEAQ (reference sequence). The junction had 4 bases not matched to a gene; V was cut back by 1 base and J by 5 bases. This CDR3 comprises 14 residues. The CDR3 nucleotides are TGTGCCAGCAGCTTAGGAGAGACAGGGGAGACCCAGTACTTC. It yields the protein CASSLGETGETQYF.

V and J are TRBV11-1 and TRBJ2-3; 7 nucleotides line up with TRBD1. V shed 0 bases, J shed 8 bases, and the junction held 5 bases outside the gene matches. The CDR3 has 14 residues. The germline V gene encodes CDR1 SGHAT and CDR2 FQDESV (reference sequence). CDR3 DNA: TGTGCCAGCAGCTTAGCGCTTAACAGGGGTACGCAGTATTTT. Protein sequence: CASSLALNRGTQYF.

The CDR3 sequence: CASSLEQGKTQYF. The CDR3 nucleotides read TGTGCCAGCAGCTTAGAACAGGGAAAGACCCAGTACTTC. The chain is built from TRBV11-2 and TRBJ2-5; tentative D call: TRBD1 (6 bases). Germline V lookup: CDR1 SGHAT, CDR2 FQNNGV. The CDR3 runs 13 residues. V lost 0 bases, J lost 6 bases, and 8 bases lay in between. Supplemented by reference TRBV11-2 and TRBJ2-5, the full variable domain reads EAGVAQSPRYKIIEKRQSVAFWCNPISGHATLYWYQQILGQGPKLLIQFQNNGVVDDSQLPKDRFSAERLKGVDSTLKIQPAKLEDSAVYLCASSLEQGKTQYFGPGTRLLVL.

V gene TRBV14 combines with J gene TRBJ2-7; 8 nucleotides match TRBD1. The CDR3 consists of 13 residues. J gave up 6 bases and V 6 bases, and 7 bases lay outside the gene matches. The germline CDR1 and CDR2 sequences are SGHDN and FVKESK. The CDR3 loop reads CASSLFRGREQYF. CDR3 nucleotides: TGTGCCAGCAGTCTCTTCAGGGGGCGCGAGCAGTACTTC.

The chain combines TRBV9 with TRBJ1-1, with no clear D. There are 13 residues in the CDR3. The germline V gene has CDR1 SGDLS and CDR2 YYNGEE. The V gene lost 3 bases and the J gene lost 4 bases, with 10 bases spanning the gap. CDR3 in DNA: TGTGCCAGCAGCGGACTTTCGGGCACTGAAGCTTTCTTT. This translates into CASSGLSGTEAFF.

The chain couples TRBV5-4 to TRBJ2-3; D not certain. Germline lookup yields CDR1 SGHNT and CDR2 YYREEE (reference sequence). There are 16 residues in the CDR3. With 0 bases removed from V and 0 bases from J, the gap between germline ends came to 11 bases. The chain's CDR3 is CASSLGAYPSTDTQYF. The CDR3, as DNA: TGTGCCAGCAGCTTGGGGGCCTATCCTAGCACAGATACGCAGTATTTT.

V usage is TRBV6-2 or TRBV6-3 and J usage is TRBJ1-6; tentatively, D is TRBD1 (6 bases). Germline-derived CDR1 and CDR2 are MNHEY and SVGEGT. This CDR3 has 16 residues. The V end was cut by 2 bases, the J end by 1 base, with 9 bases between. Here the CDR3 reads CASSYPDRSYNSPLHF. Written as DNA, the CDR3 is TGTGCCAGCAGTTACCCGGACAGATCCTATAATTCACCCCTCCACTTT.

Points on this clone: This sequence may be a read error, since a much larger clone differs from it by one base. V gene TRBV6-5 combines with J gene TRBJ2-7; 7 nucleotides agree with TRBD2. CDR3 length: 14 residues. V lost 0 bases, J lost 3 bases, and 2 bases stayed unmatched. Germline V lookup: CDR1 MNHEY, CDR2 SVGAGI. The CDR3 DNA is TGTGCCAGCAGTTACTCGACGGGGGGCTACGAGCAGTACTTC. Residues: CASSYSTGGYEQYF.

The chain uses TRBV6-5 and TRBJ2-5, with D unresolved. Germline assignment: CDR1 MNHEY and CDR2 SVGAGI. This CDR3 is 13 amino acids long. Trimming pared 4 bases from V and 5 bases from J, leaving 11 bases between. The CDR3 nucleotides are TGTGCCAGCAGTTTCAGTTCCGGGGAGACCCAGTACTTC. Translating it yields CASSFSSGETQYF.

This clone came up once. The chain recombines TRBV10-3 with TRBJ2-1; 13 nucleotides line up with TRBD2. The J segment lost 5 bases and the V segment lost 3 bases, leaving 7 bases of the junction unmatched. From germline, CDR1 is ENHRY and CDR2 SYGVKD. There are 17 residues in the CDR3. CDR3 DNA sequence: TGTGCCATCAGTGACCCAGCCACTAGCGGGAGGGACAATGAGCAGTTCTTC. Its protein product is CAISDPATSGRDNEQFF.